The source of this T cell receptor beta chain is a study of post-analysis software for immune sequencing data. Study results and caveats: In patients, about 5 TRBV segments were more frequent than in controls, with TRBV5-6, TRBV5-1 and TRBV20-1 among them. Controls showed significantly higher normalized Chao1 diversity than did multiple sclerosis patients.

Unique molecular identifiers had been added to the TCR beta cDNA libraries. From about 1 to 10 million T cells, 550,000 or so cDNA molecules were obtained. Each CDR3 protein gets one entry after TCRdb re-called the PCR reads with MiXCR. The data show more than 450,000 distinct CDR3 sequences, under 40% seen once. Trimming stripped 2 bases from V and 4 bases from J, with 9 bases between. CDR3 size: 14 residues. Germline-derived CDR1 and CDR2 are LGHDT and YNNKEL (reference sequence). This clonotype has just one count. Its cognate antigen is unknown. The gene calls are TRBV3-1 and TRBJ2-4; D is undetermined. The sequencing input was blood. The source of this sequence is a girl aged 2-17 years with multiple sclerosis. The CDR3 loop reads CASSQRNLKNIQYF. For the CDR3, the DNA is TGTGCCAGCAGCCAAAGGAACTTAAAAAACATTCAGTACTTC.